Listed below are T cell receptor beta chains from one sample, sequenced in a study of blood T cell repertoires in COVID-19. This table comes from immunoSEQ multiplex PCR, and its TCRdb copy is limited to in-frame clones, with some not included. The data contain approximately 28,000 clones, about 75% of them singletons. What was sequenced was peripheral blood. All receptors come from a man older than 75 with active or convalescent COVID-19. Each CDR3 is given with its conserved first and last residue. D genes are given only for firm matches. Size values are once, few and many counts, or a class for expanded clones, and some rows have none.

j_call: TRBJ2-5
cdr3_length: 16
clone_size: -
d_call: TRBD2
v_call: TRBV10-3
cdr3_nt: TGTGCCATCAGTGGGGGACTAGCTGTGATAGGAGAGACCCAGTACTTC
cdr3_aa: CAISGGLAVIGETQYF

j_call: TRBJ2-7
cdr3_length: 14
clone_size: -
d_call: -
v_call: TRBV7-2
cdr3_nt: TGTGCCAGCAGCTTAGCGGTCGACTCTTACGAGCAGTACTTC
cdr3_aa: CASSLAVDSYEQYF

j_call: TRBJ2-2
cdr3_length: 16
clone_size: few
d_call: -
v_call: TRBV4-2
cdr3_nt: TGTGCCAGCAGCCAAGATCGCAGGGTGAACACCGGGGAGCTGTTTTTT
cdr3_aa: CASSQDRRVNTGELFF

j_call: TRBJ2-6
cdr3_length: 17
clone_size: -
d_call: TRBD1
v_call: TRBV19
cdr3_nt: TGTGCCAGTAGTATCTGGACAGGGGGCTCTGGGGCCAACGTCCTGACTTTC
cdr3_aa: CASSIWTGGSGANVLTF

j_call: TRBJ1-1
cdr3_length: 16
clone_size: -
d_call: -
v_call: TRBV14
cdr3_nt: TGTGCCAGCAGCCCCTCCTTAGGGGTGTGGAACACTGAAGCTTTCTTT
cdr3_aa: CASSPSLGVWNTEAFF

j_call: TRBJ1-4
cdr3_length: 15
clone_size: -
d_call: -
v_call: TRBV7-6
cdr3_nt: TGTGCCAGCAGCTTTACGGGGGGGACTAATGAAAAACTGTTTTTT
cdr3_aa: CASSFTGGTNEKLFF

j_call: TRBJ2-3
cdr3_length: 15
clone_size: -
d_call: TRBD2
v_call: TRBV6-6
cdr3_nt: TGTGCCAGCACTCTCTCTAGCGGGGGAGCAGATACGCAGTATTTT
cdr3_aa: CASTLSSGGADTQYF

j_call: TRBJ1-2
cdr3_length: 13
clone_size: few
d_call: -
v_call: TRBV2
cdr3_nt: TGTGCCAGCAGTGTCCAGGGTAGCTATGGCTACACCTTC
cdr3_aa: CASSVQGSYGYTF

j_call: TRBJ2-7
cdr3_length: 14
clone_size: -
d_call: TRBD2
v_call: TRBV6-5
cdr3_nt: TGTGCCAGCAGTATAGCGGGAGGGTCCTACGAGCAGTACTTC
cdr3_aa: CASSIAGGSYEQYF

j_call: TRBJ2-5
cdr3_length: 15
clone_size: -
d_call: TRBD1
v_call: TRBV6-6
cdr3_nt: TGTGCCAGCAGTTACCAGCAGGGGGCGGGTGAGACCCAGTACTTC
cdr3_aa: CASSYQQGAGETQYF

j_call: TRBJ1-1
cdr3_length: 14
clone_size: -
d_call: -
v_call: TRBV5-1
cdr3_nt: TGCGCCAGCAGCTTGGTTCAGGGTAGCACTGAAGCTTTCTTT
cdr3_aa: CASSLVQGSTEAFF

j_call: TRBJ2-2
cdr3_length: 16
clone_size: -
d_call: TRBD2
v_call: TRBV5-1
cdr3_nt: TGCGCCAGCAGCTTGGGGGCTAGCGGAAGCACCGGGGAGCTGTTTTTT
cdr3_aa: CASSLGASGSTGELFF

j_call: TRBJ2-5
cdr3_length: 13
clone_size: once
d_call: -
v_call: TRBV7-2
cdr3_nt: TGTGCCAGCAGTCCTGGTCCTGAAGAGGCCCAGTACTTC
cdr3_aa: CASSPGPEEAQYF

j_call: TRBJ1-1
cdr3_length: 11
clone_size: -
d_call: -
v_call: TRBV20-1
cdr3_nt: TGCAGTGCTTGGACAGACACTGAAGCTTTCTTT
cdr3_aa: CSAWTDTEAFF

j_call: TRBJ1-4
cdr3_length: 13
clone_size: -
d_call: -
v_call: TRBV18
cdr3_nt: TGTGCCAGCTCTGGAGGGAAGAGTGAAAAACTGTTTTTT
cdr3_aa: CASSGGKSEKLFF

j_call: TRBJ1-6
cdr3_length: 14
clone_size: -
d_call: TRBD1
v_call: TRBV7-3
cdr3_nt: TGTGCCAGCAGCTCCCGGGACAGAAATTCACCCCTCCACTTT
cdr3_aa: CASSSRDRNSPLHF

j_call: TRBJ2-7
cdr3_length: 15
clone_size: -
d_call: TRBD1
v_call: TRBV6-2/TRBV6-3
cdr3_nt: TGTGCCAGCAGTGAGAACCGGGACAGGGTAACCGAGCAGTACTTC
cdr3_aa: CASSENRDRVTEQYF

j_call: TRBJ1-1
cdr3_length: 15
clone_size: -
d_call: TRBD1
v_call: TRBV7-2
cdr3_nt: TGTGCCAGCAGCGCACAGGGGTCCATGAACACTGAAGCTTTCTTT
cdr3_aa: CASSAQGSMNTEAFF

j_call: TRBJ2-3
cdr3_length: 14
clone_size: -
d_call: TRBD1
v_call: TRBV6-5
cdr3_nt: TGTGCCAGCAGAAAACAGGGGAGCACAGATACGCAGTATTTT
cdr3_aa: CASRKQGSTDTQYF

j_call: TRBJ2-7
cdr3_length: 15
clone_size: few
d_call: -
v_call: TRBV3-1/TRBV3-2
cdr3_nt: TGTGCCAGCAGCCAAGCTTCTGGCAAGTCCTACGAGCAGTACTTC
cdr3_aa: CASSQASGKSYEQYF

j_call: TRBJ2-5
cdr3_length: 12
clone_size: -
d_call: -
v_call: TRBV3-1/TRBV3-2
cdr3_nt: TGTGCCAGCAGCCAAGGAGAAGAGACCCAGTACTTC
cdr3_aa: CASSQGEETQYF

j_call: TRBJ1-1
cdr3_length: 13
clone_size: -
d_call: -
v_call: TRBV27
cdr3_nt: TGTGCCAGCACCGAGGGTTCGAACACTGAAGCTTTCTTT
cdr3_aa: CASTEGSNTEAFF

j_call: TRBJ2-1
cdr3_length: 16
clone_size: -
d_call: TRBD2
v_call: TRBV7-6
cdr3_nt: TGTGCCAGCAGCCCATGGACTAGCGGGGACGACAATGAGCAGTTCTTC
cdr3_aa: CASSPWTSGDDNEQFF

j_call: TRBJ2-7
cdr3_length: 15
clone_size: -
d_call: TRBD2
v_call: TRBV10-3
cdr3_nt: TGTGCCATCAGATCCGGGACTAGCAGCACCTACGAGCAGTACTTC
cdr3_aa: CAIRSGTSSTYEQYF

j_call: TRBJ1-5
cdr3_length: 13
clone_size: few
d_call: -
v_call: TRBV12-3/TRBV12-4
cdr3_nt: TGTGCCAGCAGTTTCCTTTCCCATCAGCCCCAGCATTTT
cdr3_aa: CASSFLSHQPQHF

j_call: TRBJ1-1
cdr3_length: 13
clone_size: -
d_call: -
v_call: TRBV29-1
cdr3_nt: TGCAGCGGACGGGGGGGGTCCTACACTGAAGCTTTCTTT
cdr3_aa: CSGRGGSYTEAFF

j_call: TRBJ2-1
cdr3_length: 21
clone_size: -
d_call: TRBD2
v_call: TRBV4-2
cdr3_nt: TGTGCCAGCAGCCAAGATCTAACGGTTGGGTCTAGCGGTTACCCTTACAATGAGCAGTTCTTC
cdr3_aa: CASSQDLTVGSSGYPYNEQFF

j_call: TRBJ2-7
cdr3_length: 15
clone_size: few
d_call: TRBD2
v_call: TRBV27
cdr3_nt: TGTGCCAGCAGTTTCTCACTAGCGGGAGTTAGCGAGCAGTACTTC
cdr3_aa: CASSFSLAGVSEQYF

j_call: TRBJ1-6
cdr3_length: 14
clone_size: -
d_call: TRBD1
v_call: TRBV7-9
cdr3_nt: TGTGCCAGCGTCGGAGGGGGCGAGGTGTCACCCCTCCACTTT
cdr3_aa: CASVGGGEVSPLHF